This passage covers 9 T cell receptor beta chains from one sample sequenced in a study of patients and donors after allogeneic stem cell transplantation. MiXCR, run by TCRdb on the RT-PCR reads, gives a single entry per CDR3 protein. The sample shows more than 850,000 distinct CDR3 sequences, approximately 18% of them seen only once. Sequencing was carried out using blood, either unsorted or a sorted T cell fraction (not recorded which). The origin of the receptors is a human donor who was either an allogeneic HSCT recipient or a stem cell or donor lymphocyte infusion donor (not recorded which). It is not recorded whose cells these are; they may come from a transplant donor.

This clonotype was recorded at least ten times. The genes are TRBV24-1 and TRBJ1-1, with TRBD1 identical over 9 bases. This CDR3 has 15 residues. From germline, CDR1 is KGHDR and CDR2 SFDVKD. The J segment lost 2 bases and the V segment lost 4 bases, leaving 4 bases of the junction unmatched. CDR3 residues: CATSDSTGGNTEAFF. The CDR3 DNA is TGTGCCACCAGTGACTCCACAGGGGGCAACACTGAAGCTTTCTTT.

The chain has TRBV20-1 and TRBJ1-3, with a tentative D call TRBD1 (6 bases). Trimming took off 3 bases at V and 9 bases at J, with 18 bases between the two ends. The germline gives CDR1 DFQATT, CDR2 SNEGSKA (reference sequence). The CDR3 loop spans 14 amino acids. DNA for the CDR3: TGCAGTGCTAGGCCCGGGGGCGCGGGCGGCACCATATATTTT. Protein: CSARPGGAGGTIYF.

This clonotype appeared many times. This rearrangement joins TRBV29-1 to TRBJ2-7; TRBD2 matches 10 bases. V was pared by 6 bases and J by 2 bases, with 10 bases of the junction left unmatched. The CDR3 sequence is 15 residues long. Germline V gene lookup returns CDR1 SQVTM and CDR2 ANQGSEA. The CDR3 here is CSVRTLAGVPYEQYF. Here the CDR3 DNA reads TGCAGCGTGCGAACCCTAGCGGGAGTTCCCTACGAGCAGTACTTC.

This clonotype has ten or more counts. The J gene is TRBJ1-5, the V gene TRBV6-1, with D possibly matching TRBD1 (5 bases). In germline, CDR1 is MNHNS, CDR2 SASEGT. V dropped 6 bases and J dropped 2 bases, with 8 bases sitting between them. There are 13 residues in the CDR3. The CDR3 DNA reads TGTGCCAGCAGCCAAGGGGGCAATCAGCCCCAGCATTTT. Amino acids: CASSQGGNQPQHF.

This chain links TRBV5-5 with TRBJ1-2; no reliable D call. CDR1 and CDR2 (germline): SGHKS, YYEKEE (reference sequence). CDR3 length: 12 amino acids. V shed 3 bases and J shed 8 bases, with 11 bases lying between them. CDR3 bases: TGTGCCAGCAGCTCCACCAATGTGGGCTACACCTTC. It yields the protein CASSSTNVGYTF.

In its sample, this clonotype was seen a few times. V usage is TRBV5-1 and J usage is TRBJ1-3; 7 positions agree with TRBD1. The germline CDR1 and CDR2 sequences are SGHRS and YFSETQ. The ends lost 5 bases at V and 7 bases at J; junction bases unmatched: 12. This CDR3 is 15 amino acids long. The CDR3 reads CASRPQAETGNTIYF. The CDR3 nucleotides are TGCGCCAGCAGGCCCCAAGCCGAGACAGGGAACACCATATATTTT.

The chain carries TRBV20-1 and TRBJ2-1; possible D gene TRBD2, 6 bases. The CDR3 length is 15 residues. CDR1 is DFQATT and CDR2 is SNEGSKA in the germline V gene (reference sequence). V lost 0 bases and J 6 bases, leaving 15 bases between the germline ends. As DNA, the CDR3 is TGCAGTGCTAGAGATGGGGGGATTAATGTCAATGAGCAGTTCTTC. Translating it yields CSARDGGINVNEQFF.

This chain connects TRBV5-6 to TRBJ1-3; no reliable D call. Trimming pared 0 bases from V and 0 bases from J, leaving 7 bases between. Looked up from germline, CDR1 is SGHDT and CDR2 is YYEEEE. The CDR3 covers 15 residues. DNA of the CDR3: TGTGCCAGCAGCTTGGGGTCCGACTCTGGAAACACCATATATTTT. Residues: CASSLGSDSGNTIYF.

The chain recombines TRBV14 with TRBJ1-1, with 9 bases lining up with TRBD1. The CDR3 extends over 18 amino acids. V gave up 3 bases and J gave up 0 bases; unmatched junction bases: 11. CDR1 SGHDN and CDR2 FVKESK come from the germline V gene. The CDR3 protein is CASSQRDRDYPMNTEAFF. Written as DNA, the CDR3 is TGTGCCAGCAGCCAGCGGGACAGGGACTATCCTATGAACACTGAAGCTTTCTTT.